These T cell receptor beta chains were read from a single sample in a study of read filtering for tumor transcriptome and immune sequencing. Via MiXCR, TCRdb re-called the reads, giving one row per CDR3 protein. The profile covers 45,000 to 55,000 distinct CDR3 sequences, with approximately 19% appearing a single time and just over 15% taken by the ten largest. The sequenced sample was a population of CD138-negative cells sorted from bone marrow. These receptors originate from a donor aged 40 or over with multiple myeloma. Each CDR3 is given with its conserved first and last residue. The order of the fields is J gene, V gene, CDR3 protein.

TRBJ2-1	TRBV19	CASSTLRASGRADEQFF
TRBJ2-7	TRBV29-1	CSVDLRGTYEQYF
TRBJ1-1	TRBV28	CASSSTSTGKNTEAFF
TRBJ2-1	TRBV23-1	CASSSVAEARNEQFF
TRBJ2-5	TRBV6-5	CASSPGWKGETQYF
TRBJ2-3	TRBV12-3/TRBV12-4	CASSFLDTDTQYF
TRBJ1-2	TRBV10-3	CAISVDRGESGYTF
TRBJ1-1	TRBV5-1	CASSSGGSAEPEAFF
TRBJ2-7	TRBV15	CATSREGGRKSVHSYEQYF
TRBJ1-1	TRBV28	CASSVEGRGEAFF
TRBJ2-2	TRBV27	CASSPRGVWGARVTGELFF
TRBJ1-5	TRBV19	CASSIGTNSNQPQHF
TRBJ1-5	TRBV12-3/TRBV12-4	CASSFSASNQPQHF
TRBJ2-1	TRBV15	CATSRDRAAAYNEQFF
TRBJ2-3	TRBV3-1	CASSQERRRNTQYF
TRBJ2-1	TRBV20-1	CSARETWNEQFF
TRBJ2-1	TRBV29-1	CSVEGEDRGLAEQLNEQFF
TRBJ1-2	TRBV10-3	CAIRTGTGNGYTF
TRBJ2-1	TRBV9	CASSVDYYNEQFF
TRBJ2-5	TRBV7-2	CASRATGALYQETQYF
TRBJ1-1	TRBV4-3	CASSHGTGHAEAFF
TRBJ2-7	TRBV7-2	CASSSGLAGSEQYF